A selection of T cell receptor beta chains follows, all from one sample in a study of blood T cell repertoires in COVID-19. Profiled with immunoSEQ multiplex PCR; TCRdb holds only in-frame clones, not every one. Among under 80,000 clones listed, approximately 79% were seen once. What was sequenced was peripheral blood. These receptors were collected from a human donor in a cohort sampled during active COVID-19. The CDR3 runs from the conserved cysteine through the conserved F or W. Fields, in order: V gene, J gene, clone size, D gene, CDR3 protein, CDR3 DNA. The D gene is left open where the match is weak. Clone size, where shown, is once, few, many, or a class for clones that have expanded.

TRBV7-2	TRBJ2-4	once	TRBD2	CASSLGGTSGSSKNIQYF	TGTGCCAGCAGCTTAGGAGGTACCAGCGGGAGTAGCAAAAACATTCAGTACTTC
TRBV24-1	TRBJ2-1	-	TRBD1	CATSDLPRTGKSYNEQFF	TGTGCCACCAGTGATTTACCACGGACAGGCAAATCCTACAATGAGCAGTTCTTC
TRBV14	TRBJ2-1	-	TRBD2	CASNYGTSGYNEQFF	TGTGCCAGCAATTACGGGACTAGCGGCTACAATGAGCAGTTCTTC
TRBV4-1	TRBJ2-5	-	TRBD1	CASSQDTGQGRETQYF	TGCGCCAGCAGCCAAGATACAGGACAGGGGCGGGAGACCCAGTACTTC
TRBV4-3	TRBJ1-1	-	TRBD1	CASSQDGGRQGDTEAFF	TGCGCCAGCAGCCAAGATGGGGGAAGACAGGGGGACACTGAAGCTTTCTTT
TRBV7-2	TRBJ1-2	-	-	CASSLRGDYGYTF	TGTGCCAGCAGCTTACGGGGGGACTATGGCTACACCTTC
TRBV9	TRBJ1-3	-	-	CASSKTPRQDLSSGNTIYF	TGTGCCAGCAGCAAAACACCGCGACAGGACCTGAGCTCTGGAAACACCATATATTTT
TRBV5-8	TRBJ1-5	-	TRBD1	CASSHPGGTGQPQHF	TGTGCCAGCAGCCACCCAGGGGGCACGGGTCAGCCCCAGCATTTT
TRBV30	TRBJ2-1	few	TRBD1	CAWSHDRGLSGFHNEQFF	TGTGCCTGGAGCCACGACAGGGGGCTTAGCGGGTTCCACAATGAGCAGTTCTTC
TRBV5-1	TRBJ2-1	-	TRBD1	CASSLRDRGRDEQFF	TGCGCCAGCAGCTTGCGGGACAGGGGGCGCGATGAGCAGTTCTTC
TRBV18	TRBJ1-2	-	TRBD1	CASSPTGAQANYGYTF	TGTGCCAGCTCACCGACAGGGGCCCAAGCTAACTATGGCTACACCTTC
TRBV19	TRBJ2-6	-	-	CASSDSSGANVLTF	TGTGCCAGTAGTGACAGCTCTGGGGCCAACGTCCTGACTTTC
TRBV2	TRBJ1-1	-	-	CASSYNLNTEAFF	TGTGCCAGCAGTTACAATCTGAACACTGAAGCTTTCTTT
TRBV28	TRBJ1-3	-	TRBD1	CASSSTGEGGNTIYF	TGTGCCAGCAGTTCGACAGGGGAAGGAGGAAACACCATATATTTT
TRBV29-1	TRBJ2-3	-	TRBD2	CSVPSAGGPTDTQYF	TGCAGCGTCCCGAGTGCGGGAGGGCCGACAGATACGCAGTATTTT
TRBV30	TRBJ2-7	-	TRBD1	CAWSPLPGTASYEQYF	TGTGCCTGGAGTCCCCTTCCCGGGACAGCCTCCTACGAGCAGTACTTC
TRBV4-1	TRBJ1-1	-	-	CASSIGQFMNTEAFF	TGCGCCAGCAGCATCGGACAGTTTATGAACACTGAAGCTTTCTTT
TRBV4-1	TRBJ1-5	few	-	CASSQIQNQPQHF	TGCGCCAGCAGCCAAATCCAAAATCAGCCCCAGCATTTT
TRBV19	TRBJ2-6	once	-	CASHPPGAGANVLTF	TGTGCCAGTCACCCGCCAGGGGCTGGGGCCAACGTCCTGACTTTC
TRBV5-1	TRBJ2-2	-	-	CASTPSSERGGELFF	TGCGCCAGCACCCCATCCAGCGAGCGCGGCGGGGAGCTGTTTTTT
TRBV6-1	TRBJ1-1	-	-	CASSEEGWNTEAFF	TGTGCCAGCAGTGAAGAGGGGTGGAACACTGAAGCTTTCTTT
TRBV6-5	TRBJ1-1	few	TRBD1	CASSYGTTGGSTEAFF	TGTGCCAGCAGTTACGGAACGACAGGGGGGAGCACTGAAGCTTTCTTT
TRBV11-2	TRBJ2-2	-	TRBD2	CASKHRASGSRENTGELFF	TGTGCCAGCAAGCATCGGGCTAGCGGTTCGAGAGAGAACACCGGGGAGCTGTTTTTT
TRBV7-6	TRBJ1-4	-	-	CASSLSAGISEKLFF	TGTGCCAGCAGCTTAAGCGCAGGGATAAGTGAAAAACTGTTTTTT
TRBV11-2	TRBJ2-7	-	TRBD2	CASSPAPSGTYEQYF	TGTGCCAGCAGCCCGGCTCCTAGCGGAACCTACGAGCAGTACTTC
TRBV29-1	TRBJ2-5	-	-	CSVERQGETQYF	TGCAGCGTTGAACGCCAGGGGGAGACCCAGTACTTC
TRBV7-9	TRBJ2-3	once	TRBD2	CASSLTGLAGADTQYF	TGTGCCAGCAGCTTAACGGGACTAGCGGGAGCAGATACGCAGTATTTT
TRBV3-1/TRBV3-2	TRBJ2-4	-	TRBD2	CASSQVGRMGIQYF	TGTGCCAGCAGCCAGGTCGGGAGGATGGGCATTCAGTACTTC
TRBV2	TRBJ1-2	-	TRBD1	CASTPGQDIYGYTF	TGTGCCAGCACCCCAGGACAGGATATCTATGGCTACACCTTC
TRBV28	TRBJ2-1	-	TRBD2	CASSLPSGNVGEQFF	TGTGCCAGCAGTTTACCTAGCGGGAATGTAGGTGAGCAGTTCTTC
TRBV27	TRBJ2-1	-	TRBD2	CASSPRTSGRAYNEQFF	TGTGCCAGCAGTCCCCGGACTAGCGGGAGAGCCTACAATGAGCAGTTCTTC
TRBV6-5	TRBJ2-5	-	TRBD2	CASSYGTSGEETQYF	TGTGCCAGCAGTTACGGGACTAGCGGGGAAGAGACCCAGTACTTC
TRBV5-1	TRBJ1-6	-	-	CASSAAASYNSPLHF	TGCGCCAGCAGCGCGGCGGCCTCCTATAATTCACCCCTCCACTTT
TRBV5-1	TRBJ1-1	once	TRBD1	CASSAQQGVVTEAFF	TGCGCCAGCAGCGCACAACAGGGGGTGGTCACTGAAGCTTTCTTT
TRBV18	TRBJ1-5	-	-	CASSQDGAGNQPQHF	TGTGCCAGCTCACAGGACGGAGCGGGCAATCAGCCCCAGCATTTT
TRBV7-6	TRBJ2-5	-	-	CASSSAETQYF	TGTGCCAGCAGCTCTGCGGAGACCCAGTACTTC
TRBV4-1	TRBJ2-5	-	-	CASSQMNRKETQYF	TGCGCCAGCAGCCAAATGAACAGGAAAGAGACCCAGTACTTC